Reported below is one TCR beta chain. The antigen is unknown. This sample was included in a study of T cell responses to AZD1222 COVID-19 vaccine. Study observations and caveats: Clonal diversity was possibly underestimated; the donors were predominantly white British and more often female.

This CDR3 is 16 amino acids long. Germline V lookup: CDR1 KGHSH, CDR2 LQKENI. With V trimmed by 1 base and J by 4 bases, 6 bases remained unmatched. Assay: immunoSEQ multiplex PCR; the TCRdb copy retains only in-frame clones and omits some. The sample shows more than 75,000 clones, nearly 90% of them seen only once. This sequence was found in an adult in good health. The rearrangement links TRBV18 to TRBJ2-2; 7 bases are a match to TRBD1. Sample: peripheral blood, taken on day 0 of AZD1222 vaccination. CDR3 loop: CASSPRQGAGTGELFF. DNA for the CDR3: TGTGCCAGCTCACCACGACAGGGCGCGGGCACCGGGGAGCTGTTTTTT.